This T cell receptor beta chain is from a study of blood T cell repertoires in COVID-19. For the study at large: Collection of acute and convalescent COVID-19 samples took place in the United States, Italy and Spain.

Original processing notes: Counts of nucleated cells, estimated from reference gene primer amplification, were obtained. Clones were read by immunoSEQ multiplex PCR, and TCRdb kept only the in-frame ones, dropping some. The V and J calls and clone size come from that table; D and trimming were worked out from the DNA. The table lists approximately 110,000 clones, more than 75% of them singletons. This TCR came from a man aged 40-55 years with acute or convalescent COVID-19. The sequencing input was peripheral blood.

The CDR3 DNA reads TGTGCCAGCTCACCATTTGAAGCTAGCGGGGAAAACACCGGGGAGCTGTTTTTT. It yields the protein CASSPFEASGENTGELFF. The chain is built from TRBV18 and TRBJ2-2; 9 bases are a match to TRBD2. The CDR3 loop spans 18 amino acids. The trim removed 2 bases at V and 2 bases at J, leaving 9 bases unmatched. Germline lookup yields CDR1 KGHSH and CDR2 LQKENI.